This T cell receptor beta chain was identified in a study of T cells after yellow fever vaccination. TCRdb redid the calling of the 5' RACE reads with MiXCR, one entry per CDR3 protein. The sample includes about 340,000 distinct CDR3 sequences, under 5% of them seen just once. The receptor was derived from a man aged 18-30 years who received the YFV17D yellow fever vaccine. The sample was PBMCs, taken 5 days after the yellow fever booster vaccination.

The CDR3: CATSDSHEVLEQYF. CDR3 DNA: TGTGCCACCAGTGATTCCCACGAGGTGCTCGAGCAGTACTTC. The rearrangement links TRBV24-1 to TRBJ2-7; D uncertain. Germline CDR1 reads KGHDR; CDR2 reads SFDVKD. The V end was cut by 2 bases, the J end by 6 bases, with 13 bases between. The CDR3 is made up of 14 amino acids.